The 3 T cell receptor beta chains listed next were all sequenced from one sample in a study of long-term antiretroviral therapy in people with HIV. Version v3.0 of the immunoSEQ assay ran at survey level. The method was immunoSEQ multiplex PCR; TCRdb's version includes in-frame clones alone and lacks a portion of them. The table has roughly 20,000 clones, roughly 73% seen once. This sample comprised unsorted PBMCs, obtained at the start of antiretroviral therapy, before treatment. The receptors stem from a woman between 40 and 50 years old with HIV.

The chain links TRBV18 to TRBJ1-1; 11 bases match TRBD1. V trimming: 3 bases; J trimming: 4 bases; junction bases outside the gene matches: 1. In germline, CDR1 is KGHSH, CDR2 LQKENI. This CDR3 spans 14 amino acids. In DNA, the CDR3 is TGTGCCAGCTCACCCGGACAGGGGGCCACTGAAGCTTTCTTT. It is translated as CASSPGQGATEAFF.

This sequence joins TRBV19 and TRBJ2-7; a possible D gene is TRBD1 (5 bases). The CDR3 extends over 15 amino acids. The V gene's germline CDR1 is LNHDA and CDR2 SQIVND (reference sequence). V gave up 5 bases and J gave up 3 bases, with 17 bases separating them. The CDR3 DNA reads as TGTGCCAGTAGTTTTGGCGACTTGGGGCTCTACGAGCAGTACTTC. Its protein product is CASSFGDLGLYEQYF. Drawing the rest from reference TRBV19 and TRBJ2-7, the complete variable domain is DGGITQSPKYLFRKEGQNVTLSCEQNLNHDAMYWYRQDPGQGLRLIYYSQIVNDFQKGDIAEGYSVSREKKESFPLTVTSAQKNPTAFYLCASSFGDLGLYEQYFGPGTRLTVT.

The chain combines TRBV4-2 with TRBJ2-7; D might be TRBD2 (6 bases). CDR3 size: 16 residues. The germline CDR1 and CDR2 sequences are LGHNA and YNFKEQ. Trimming stripped 1 base from V and 6 bases from J, with 19 bases between. The CDR3 spells CASSQVSGGEEVEQYF. The DNA for the CDR3 is TGTGCCAGCAGCCAAGTCTCCGGAGGGGAGGAGGTCGAGCAGTACTTC.